The 21 T cell receptor beta chains below come from one sample, sequenced in a study of neurological immune-mediated disorders. The time point is: longitudinal time-point 2. MiXCR was run by TCRdb on the 5' RACE reads, yielding one entry per CDR3 protein. In the table there are approximately 80,000 distinct CDR3 sequences, about 5% of which are singletons. Sequencing was performed on PBMCs. The receptors originated from an older woman with multiple sclerosis.

This clonotype was picked up many times. V gene TRBV7-2 combines with J gene TRBJ2-5; 11 nucleotides line up with TRBD2. The J segment lost 5 bases and the V segment lost 5 bases, leaving 4 bases of the junction unmatched. This CDR3 region has 14 residues. Looked up from germline, CDR1 is SGHTA and CDR2 is FQGNSA. The DNA of the CDR3 is TGTGCCAGCAGCCATACTAGCGGGGGTGAGACCCAGTACTTC. Amino acids: CASSHTSGGETQYF.

This sequence joins TRBV12-3 or TRBV12-4 and TRBJ2-5; 8 bases fit TRBD2. This CDR3 has 14 residues. J was trimmed by 5 bases and V by 6 bases; bases with no gene match: 8. The CDR3 reads CASSWSGGAETQYF. In nucleotides, the CDR3 is TGTGCCAGCAGCTGGAGCGGGGGCGCGGAGACCCAGTACTTC.

In this sample, this clonotype turned up many times. V usage is TRBV24-1 and J usage is TRBJ2-7, with TRBD1 matching 7 bases. Losses at the gene ends were 2 bases for V and 5 bases for J; bases not matched to a gene: 8. Germline V gives CDR1 KGHDR, CDR2 SFDVKD. The CDR3 covers 15 residues. The CDR3 bases are TGTGCCACCAGTGATTCCCGACAGGGTCGAAACGAGCAGTACTTC. Its translation is CATSDSRQGRNEQYF.

This clonotype was detected only a few times. The chain employs TRBV7-9 and TRBJ1-1; D unclear. CDR1 SEHNR and CDR2 FQNEAQ come from the germline V gene (reference sequence). The length of the CDR3 is 11 residues. Trimming took 4 bases from V and 11 from J, leaving 11 bases between them. The CDR3 region has the DNA TGTGCCAGCAGCTCCGAAAGAGGGGCTTTCTTT. It yields the protein CASSSERGAFF.

This clonotype was counted at least ten times. The chain combines TRBV29-1 with TRBJ2-6; tentatively, D is TRBD1 (6 bases). Germline assignment: CDR1 SQVTM and CDR2 ANQGSEA. V lost 6 bases, J lost 4 bases, and 7 bases lay in between. The CDR3 is 12 amino acids. The CDR3 here is CSVGTGANVLTF. DNA of the CDR3: TGCAGCGTGGGGACAGGGGCCAACGTCCTGACTTTC.

Many counts were recorded for this clonotype. The rearrangement uses TRBV24-1 and TRBJ2-3, with TRBD2 matching 11 bases. This CDR3 comprises 19 residues. Germline CDR1 KGHDR, CDR2 SFDVKD. V lost 0 bases to trimming and J lost 0 bases; unmatched junction nucleotides: 7. The CDR3 protein is CATSDLRSSGGSSTDTQYF. The CDR3 nucleotides read TGTGCCACCAGTGATTTGCGGTCTAGCGGGGGGAGTAGCACAGATACGCAGTATTTT.

This clonotype was counted at least ten times. The V gene is TRBV15, the J gene TRBJ2-5; TRBD1 or TRBD2 may be the D gene (6 bases each). With 1 base removed from V and 2 bases from J, the gap between germline ends came to 11 bases. CDR1 is LNHNV, CDR2 YYDKDF, per germline (reference sequence). CDR3 length equals 15 residues. The chain's CDR3 is CATSRATGTQETQYF. The CDR3 coding sequence is TGTGCCACCAGCAGAGCCACAGGGACTCAAGAGACCCAGTACTTC. The full variable domain, rest sourced from reference TRBV15 and TRBJ2-5, is DAMVIQNPRYQVTQFGKPVTLSCSQTLNHNVMYWYQQKSSQAPKLLFHYYDKDFNNEADTPDNFQSRRPNTSFCFLDIRSPGLGDTAMYLCATSRATGTQETQYFGPGTRLLVL.

The sample holds many counts of this clonotype. The V and J genes are TRBV27 and TRBJ2-2; TRBD2 agrees at 14 bases. J lost 1 base, V lost 3 bases, and 7 bases had no gene match. This CDR3 is 19 amino acids long. Germline V gene sequence: CDR1 MNHEY, CDR2 SMNVEV (reference sequence). The CDR3 loop reads CASSLGRTSGGLNTGELFF. The CDR3 DNA sequence: TGTGCCAGCAGTTTGGGGCGGACTAGCGGGGGGTTGAACACCGGGGAGCTGTTTTTT.

This clonotype showed up many times. The chain carries TRBV5-1 and TRBJ2-3; D remains unclear. Deletions cut 0 bases from V and 0 bases from J, with 8 bases between. The CDR3 loop spans 15 amino acids. CDR1 and CDR2 from the germline V gene are SGHRS and YFSETQ. DNA for the CDR3: TGCGCCAGCAGCTTGGAGGGCAGGAGCACAGATACGCAGTATTTT. Residues: CASSLEGRSTDTQYF.

This clonotype has a count of ten or more. The rearrangement uses TRBV11-2 and TRBJ2-5, with 7 bases identical to TRBD2. V was clipped by 0 bases and J by 5 bases; unmatched bases: 6. CDR3 length: 15 residues. The V gene's germline CDR1 is SGHAT and CDR2 FQNNGV. In DNA form, the CDR3 reads TGTGCCAGCAGCTTAGATCGAGCGGGGTTTGAGACCCAGTACTTC. Translation gives CASSLDRAGFETQYF.

At least ten counts were recorded for this clonotype. The chain is built from TRBV21-1 and TRBJ1-4; TRBD1, the table's D call, was not compared with the DNA. TRBV21-1 is a documented pseudogene. The CDR3 is made up of 17 amino acids. The CDR3 DNA sequence: TGTGCCAGCAGCCTTCGTAAGGGGCCACGGCGGAATGAAAAACTGTTTTTT. Translation: CASSLRKGPRRNEKLFF.

This clonotype appeared many times. This chain connects TRBV6-5 to TRBJ2-3, with D possibly TRBD1 on 6 matching bases. This CDR3 region has 14 residues. V gave up 4 bases and J gave up 3 bases, with 11 bases separating them. Germline values: CDR1 MNHEY, CDR2 SVGAGI. CDR3 nucleotides: TGTGCCAGCAGTTTCCTGGGGGCTACAGATACGCAGTATTTT. Translating gives CASSFLGATDTQYF.

This clonotype was seen many times. The CDR3 spells CATSREWGPYEQYF. The CDR3 region has the DNA TGTGCCACCAGCAGAGAATGGGGTCCCTACGAGCAGTACTTC. The chain combines TRBV15 with TRBJ2-7; D gene ambiguous. With 0 bases removed from V and 2 bases from J, the gap between germline ends came to 8 bases. The CDR3 covers 14 residues. The germline V gene has CDR1 LNHNV and CDR2 YYDKDF (reference sequence). Filled out from reference TRBV15 and TRBJ2-7, the complete variable domain reads DAMVIQNPRYQVTQFGKPVTLSCSQTLNHNVMYWYQQKSSQAPKLLFHYYDKDFNNEADTPDNFQSRRPNTSFCFLDIRSPGLGDTAMYLCATSREWGPYEQYFGPGTRLTVT.

This clonotype was recorded many times. The CDR3 DNA follows: TGTGCCAGCAGCCCGGGACAGGTTGTCTACGAGCAGTACTTC. This sequence encodes CASSPGQVVYEQYF. The J gene is TRBJ2-7, the V gene TRBV7-9; TRBD1 agrees at 8 bases. There are 14 residues in the CDR3. Germline CDR1 SEHNR, CDR2 FQNEAQ (reference sequence). Germline trimming cut 5 bases from V and 3 bases from J; bases unmatched to any gene: 6.

In its sample, this clonotype was seen many times. The V gene is TRBV10-3, the J gene TRBJ1-2; D perhaps matches TRBD1 (6 bases). Trimming took 9 bases from V and 4 from J, leaving 12 bases between them. In germline, CDR1 is ENHRY, CDR2 SYGVKD. The CDR3 is 12 residues long. This CDR3 is CAIGMDSYGYTF. The CDR3 DNA reads as TGTGCCATTGGAATGGACAGCTATGGCTACACCTTC.

This clonotype was observed at least ten times. CDR3 DNA sequence: TGCGCCAGCAGCTTGCACAGGGGTAGTCTAGGCGAGCAGTACTTC. Amino acid sequence: CASSLHRGSLGEQYF. This rearrangement joins TRBV5-1 to TRBJ2-7; TRBD1 agrees at 7 bases. This CDR3 is built from 15 residues. The V and J ends lost 1 base and 6 bases, in that order; junction bases with no gene match: 10. Germline V gene data show CDR1 as SGHRS and CDR2 as YFSETQ.

Concerning this clonotype itself: One end of the junction varies from germline; a read error may be responsible. The chain has TRBV10-2 and TRBJ1-1; D is possibly TRBD1 (5 bases). The length of the CDR3 is 14 residues. Germline V gene lookup returns CDR1 WSHSY and CDR2 SAAADI. CDR3 in DNA: TGCGCCATCAGTCCGAGCAGGGAGGACACTGAAGCTTTCTTT. This sequence encodes CAISPSREDTEAFF.

This clonotype was recorded many times. The chain recombines TRBV28 with TRBJ2-3, with D tentatively TRBD1 (5 bases). Germline V gene data show CDR1 as MDHEN and CDR2 as SYDVKM. The V end was cut by 6 bases, the J end by 3 bases, with 16 bases between. The CDR3 is 15 amino acids. The CDR3 here is CASRTRQPKTDTQYF. CDR3 coding DNA: TGTGCCAGCAGAACTCGACAGCCGAAAACAGATACGCAGTATTTT.

The sample holds many counts of this clonotype. The chain has TRBV9 and TRBJ1-6, with a tentative D call TRBD1 (5 bases). This CDR3 has 14 residues. V lost 3 bases and J lost 7, with 11 bases in between. Germline V lookup: CDR1 SGDLS, CDR2 YYNGEE. CDR3 residues: CASSATGANSPLHF. The DNA of the CDR3 is TGTGCCAGCAGCGCCACAGGCGCAAATTCACCCCTCCACTTT. The full variable domain, rest sourced from reference TRBV9 and TRBJ1-6, is DSGVTQTPKHLITATGQRVTLRCSPRSGDLSVYWYQQSLDQGLQFLIQYYNGEERAKGNILERFSAQQFPDLHSELNLSSLELGDSALYFCASSATGANSPLHFGNGTRLTVT.

This clonotype has ten or more counts. V and J are TRBV6-5 and TRBJ1-1; D not resolved. CDR3 size: 15 residues. The germline CDR1 and CDR2 sequences are MNHEY and SVGAGI. Trimming took 1 base from V and 1 from J, leaving 10 bases between them. The chain's CDR3 is CASSYYPLANTEAFF. CDR3 nucleotides: TGTGCCAGCAGTTACTATCCGTTAGCGAACACTGAAGCTTTCTTT.

There are many counts of this clonotype. This chain uses TRBV12-3 or TRBV12-4 with TRBJ1-1, with TRBD1 matching 8 bases. The CDR3 has 14 amino acids. The ends lost 7 bases at V and 4 bases at J; junction bases unmatched: 8. The CDR3 reads CASTYRGVFTEAFF. In DNA form, the CDR3 reads TGTGCCAGCACCTACAGGGGGGTGTTCACTGAAGCTTTCTTT.